Listed below are T cell receptor beta chains from one sample, sequenced in a study of cytomegalovirus exposure and HLA in healthy donors. Method: immunoSEQ multiplex PCR; TCRdb's copy keeps in-frame clones and lacks some. The data contain about 170,000 clones, approximately 84% of them singletons. Sequences were obtained from PBMCs. All receptors come from a woman in her fifties or sixties in good health and CMV-seropositive. The CDR3 runs from the conserved cysteine through the conserved F or W. Each record gives: J gene, D gene, clone size, V gene, CDR3 protein, CDR3 DNA. A D gene is named only where the DNA matches it firmly. Size is stated for part of the rows, as once, few or many counts, or as a class when the clone is expanded.

TRBJ2-3 | TRBD2 | few | TRBV11-1 | CASGTGGLTDTQYF | TGTGCCAGCGGAACGGGGGGGTTGACAGATACGCAGTATTTT
TRBJ2-3 | NA | NA | TRBV21-1 | CASSKYGTRYTDTQYF | TGTGCCAGCAGCAAATACGGGACAAGGTACACAGATACGCAGTATTTT
TRBJ1-3 | NA | NA | TRBV28 | CASGRTPGNTIYF | TGTGCCAGCGGCCGGACTCCTGGAAACACCATATATTTT
TRBJ1-4 | NA | NA | TRBV4-2 | CASSRGGGGSTNEKLFF | TGTGCCAGCAGCCGTGGGGGAGGGGGTTCAACTAATGAAAAACTGTTTTTT
TRBJ2-7 | TRBD1 | NA | TRBV5-4 | CASSLGQGRPSGQYF | TGTGCCAGCAGCTTGGGACAGGGGAGGCCCTCTGGGCAGTACTTC
TRBJ2-5 | TRBD1 | NA | TRBV7-9 | CASSTSGQGGFRTQYF | TGTGCCAGCAGCACCTCGGGACAGGGGGGATTTAGGACCCAGTACTTC
TRBJ2-5 | TRBD2 | few | TRBV25-1 | CASSELARLAQETQYF | TGTGCCAGCAGTGAACTCGCGCGACTAGCCCAAGAGACCCAGTACTTC
TRBJ2-3 | TRBD2 | NA | TRBV19 | CASSTRTSGGGDTQYF | TGTGCCAGTAGTACCCGGACTAGCGGGGGGGGAGATACGCAGTATTTT
TRBJ2-2 | NA | NA | TRBV4-3 | CASSHAKATGELFF | TGCGCCAGCAGCCATGCGAAAGCTACCGGGGAGCTGTTTTTT
TRBJ2-7 | NA | NA | TRBV27 | CASSLGLSYEQYF | TGTGCCAGCAGTTTAGGGCTCTCCTACGAGCAGTACTTC
TRBJ1-2 | NA | NA | TRBV5-4 | CASSLVPDSGYTF | TGTGCCAGCAGCTTGGTCCCCGACAGTGGCTACACCTTC
TRBJ2-2 | NA | NA | TRBV9 | CASSVDPGTGELFF | TGTGCCAGCAGCGTAGATCCGGGCACCGGGGAGCTGTTTTTT
TRBJ2-5 | TRBD1 | NA | TRBV9 | CASSTDRVETQYF | TGTGCCAGCAGTACCGACAGGGTGGAGACCCAGTACTTC
TRBJ1-5 | TRBD1 | NA | TRBV15 | CATSRDRQGGGQPQHF | TGTGCCACCAGCAGAGACAGACAGGGTGGAGGACAGCCCCAGCATTTT
TRBJ2-7 | TRBD2 | few | TRBV27 | CASSFVGSGRPEQYF | TGTGCCAGCAGTTTTGTCGGTAGCGGGAGACCCGAGCAGTACTTC
TRBJ1-3 | TRBD1 | few | TRBV6-1 | CASILTGGAGNTIYF | TGTGCCAGCATTCTAACAGGGGGCGCTGGAAACACCATATATTTT
TRBJ2-4 | TRBD2 | NA | TRBV6-1 | CASSGRLAGGYKNIQYF | TGTGCCAGCAGTGGCAGACTAGCGGGAGGCTACAAAAACATTCAGTACTTC
TRBJ1-1 | TRBD1 | few | TRBV7-3 | CASSLIGGSTEAFF | TGTGCCAGCAGCTTAATAGGGGGCAGTACTGAAGCTTTCTTT
TRBJ2-1 | TRBD2 | NA | TRBV18 | CASSSLAAEGNEQFF | TGTGCCAGCTCATCTCTAGCGGCCGAGGGCAATGAGCAGTTCTTC
TRBJ1-5 | NA | NA | TRBV7-7 | CASSLDLYQPQHF | TGTGCTAGCAGCTTAGACTTATATCAGCCCCAGCATTTT
TRBJ2-1 | TRBD2 | NA | TRBV4-1 | CASSLLAGGPYEQFF | TGCGCCAGCAGCCTACTAGCGGGGGGGCCCTATGAGCAGTTCTTC
TRBJ1-2 | NA | NA | TRBV4-2 | CASSQVVGTSVGYTF | TGTGCCAGCAGCCAAGTTGTAGGGACTAGTGTCGGCTACACCTTC
TRBJ2-1 | NA | once | TRBV5-1 | CASSLVLGERNEQFF | TGCGCCAGCAGCTTGGTTCTCGGGGAAAGAAATGAGCAGTTCTTC
TRBJ2-5 | NA | NA | TRBV6-5 | CASSPPGLVETQYF | TGTGCCAGCAGTCCCCCAGGGTTGGTGGAGACCCAGTACTTC
TRBJ1-1 | NA | NA | TRBV6-1 | CASSEAGIFGAFF | TGTGCCAGCAGTGAAGCCGGGATTTTTGGAGCTTTCTTT
TRBJ1-6 | TRBD1 | NA | TRBV5-1 | CASSFALTGNSPLHF | TGCGCCAGCAGCTTCGCCCTGACAGGGAATTCACCCCTCCACTTT
TRBJ2-3 | TRBD2 | NA | TRBV7-2 | CASSPSGSGPDTQYF | TGTGCCAGCAGCCCAAGCGGGAGTGGGCCAGATACGCAGTATTTT
TRBJ1-5 | NA | NA | TRBV5-1 | CASSLQGSDQPQHF | TGCGCCAGCAGCTTACAGGGATCAGATCAGCCCCAGCATTTT
TRBJ2-7 | TRBD2 | NA | TRBV7-9 | CSSSLQGLAGQSYEQYF | TGTTCCAGCAGCCTACAGGGACTAGCGGGGCAATCTTACGAGCAGTACTTC
TRBJ2-3 | TRBD2 | NA | TRBV5-1 | CASSFGGSMSSGRANTQYF | TGCGCCAGCAGCTTTGGGGGCTCTATGTCTAGCGGGAGAGCTAATACGCAGTATTTT
TRBJ2-1 | TRBD2 | few | TRBV10-3 | CAISDGTSGRAIEQFF | TGTGCCATCAGTGATGGGACTAGCGGGAGGGCCATTGAGCAGTTCTTC
TRBJ2-3 | TRBD2 | NA | TRBV28 | CASRQTGLAGTTDTQYF | TGTGCCAGCAGGCAAACGGGACTAGCGGGAACGACAGATACGCAGTATTTT
TRBJ2-5 | TRBD2 | NA | TRBV10-3 | CAIRGTGLGETQYF | TGTGCCATCAGGGGGACGGGACTAGGAGAGACCCAGTACTTC
TRBJ2-7 | TRBD1 | NA | TRBV28 | CASNPQGTSYEQYF | TGTGCCAGCAACCCACAGGGGACCTCGTACGAGCAGTACTTC
TRBJ1-4 | NA | NA | TRBV6-5 | CASSYSRGGEKLFF | TGTGCCAGCAGTTACTCGAGAGGGGGTGAAAAACTGTTTTTT
TRBJ2-5 | TRBD1 | few | TRBV5-4 | CASSPSPGGTTRQETQYF | TGTGCCAGCAGCCCCTCGCCAGGGGGAACAACGAGACAAGAGACCCAGTACTTC
TRBJ2-1 | TRBD2 | NA | TRBV10-1 | CASGTSGGGEQFF | TGCGCCAGCGGGACTAGCGGGGGAGGTGAGCAGTTCTTC
TRBJ1-1 | TRBD1 | NA | TRBV6-4 | CASRTGTGVDTEAFF | TGTGCCAGCAGAACCGGGACAGGGGTTGACACTGAAGCTTTCTTT
TRBJ1-5 | TRBD1 | NA | TRBV7-2 | CASSYDREQPQHF | TGTGCCAGCAGTTACGACAGGGAACAGCCCCAGCATTTT
TRBJ2-7 | TRBD1 | few | TRBV4-1 | CASSQVGEGGNEQYF | TGCGCCAGCAGCCAAGTTGGAGAAGGGGGCAACGAGCAGTACTTC
TRBJ2-5 | NA | NA | TRBV7-7 | CASSLNPISSGGETQYF | TGTGCTAGCAGCTTAAACCCCATATCCTCCGGGGGAGAGACCCAGTACTTC
TRBJ1-6 | NA | few | TRBV4-1 | CASSQIRALSPLHF | TGCGCCAGCAGCCAAATTCGTGCCCTATCACCCCTCCACTTT
TRBJ2-2 | TRBD2 | NA | TRBV7-2 | CASSLGTSVTGELFF | TGTGCCAGCAGCTTGGGGACTAGTGTCACCGGGGAGCTGTTTTTT
TRBJ2-1 | TRBD2 | NA | TRBV2 | CASTLIAGNEQFF | TGTGCCAGCACACTGATAGCGGGGAATGAGCAGTTCTTC
TRBJ1-1 | NA | NA | TRBV4-2 | CASSQGGQGSTEAFF | TGTGCCAGCAGCCAAGGGGGGCAGGGTTCCACTGAAGCTTTCTTT
TRBJ2-1 | TRBD2 | NA | TRBV6-5 | CASSTGTSSGNEQFF | TGTGCCAGCAGCACCGGGACTAGTAGTGGCAATGAGCAGTTCTTC
TRBJ2-7 | TRBD1 | NA | TRBV15 | CATSRDEGAVGYEQYF | TGTGCCACCAGCAGAGATGAGGGGGCGGTAGGCTACGAGCAGTACTTC
TRBJ1-2 | TRBD1 | NA | TRBV27 | CASRDRDYGYTF | TGTGCCAGCAGAGACAGGGACTATGGCTACACCTTC
TRBJ2-5 | NA | NA | TRBV28 | CASISPGRGETQYF | TGTGCCAGCATCTCCCCGGGCAGAGGGGAGACCCAGTACTTC
TRBJ1-1 | NA | NA | TRBV28 | CASSSPSPLRAFF | TGTGCCAGCAGTTCGCCCAGCCCCCTCAGGGCTTTCTTT
TRBJ2-3 | TRBD2 | NA | TRBV4-2 | CASSPGSGADTQYF | TGTGCCAGCAGCCCCGGAAGCGGGGCAGATACGCAGTATTTT
TRBJ2-1 | NA | NA | TRBV5-6 | CASSLESPRSSYNEQFF | TGTGCCAGCAGCTTGGAGTCACCGCGGAGCTCCTACAATGAGCAGTTCTTC